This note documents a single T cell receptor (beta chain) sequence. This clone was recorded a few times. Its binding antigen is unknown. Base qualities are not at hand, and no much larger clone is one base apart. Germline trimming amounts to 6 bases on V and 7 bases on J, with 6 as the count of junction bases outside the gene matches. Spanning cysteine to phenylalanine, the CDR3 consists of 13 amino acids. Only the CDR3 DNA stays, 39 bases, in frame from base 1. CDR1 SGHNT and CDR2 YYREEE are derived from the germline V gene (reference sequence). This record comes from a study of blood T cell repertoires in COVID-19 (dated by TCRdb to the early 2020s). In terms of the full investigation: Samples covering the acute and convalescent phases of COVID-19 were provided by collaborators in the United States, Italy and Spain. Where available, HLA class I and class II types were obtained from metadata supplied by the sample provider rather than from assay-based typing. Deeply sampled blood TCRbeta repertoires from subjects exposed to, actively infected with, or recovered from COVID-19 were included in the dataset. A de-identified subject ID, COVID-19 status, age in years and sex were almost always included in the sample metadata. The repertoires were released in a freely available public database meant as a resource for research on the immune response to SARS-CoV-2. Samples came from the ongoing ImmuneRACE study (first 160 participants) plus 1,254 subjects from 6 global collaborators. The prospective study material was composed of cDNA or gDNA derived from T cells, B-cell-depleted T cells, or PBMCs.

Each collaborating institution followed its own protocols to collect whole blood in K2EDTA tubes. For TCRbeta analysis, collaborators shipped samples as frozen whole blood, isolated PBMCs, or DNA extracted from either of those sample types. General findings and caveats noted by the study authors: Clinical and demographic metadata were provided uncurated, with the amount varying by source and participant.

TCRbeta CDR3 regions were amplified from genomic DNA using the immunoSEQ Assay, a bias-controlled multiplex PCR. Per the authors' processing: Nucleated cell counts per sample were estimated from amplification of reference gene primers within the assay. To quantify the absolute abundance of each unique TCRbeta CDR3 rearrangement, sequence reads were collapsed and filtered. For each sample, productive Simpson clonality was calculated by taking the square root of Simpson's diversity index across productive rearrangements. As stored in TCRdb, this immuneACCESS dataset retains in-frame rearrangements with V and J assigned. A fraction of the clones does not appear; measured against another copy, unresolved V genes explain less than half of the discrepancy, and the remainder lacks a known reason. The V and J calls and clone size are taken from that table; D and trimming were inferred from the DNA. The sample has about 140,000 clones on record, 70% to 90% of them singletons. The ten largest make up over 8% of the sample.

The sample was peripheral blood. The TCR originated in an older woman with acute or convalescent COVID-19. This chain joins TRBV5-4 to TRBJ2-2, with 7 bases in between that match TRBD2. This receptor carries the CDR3 CASKSPGGGELFF. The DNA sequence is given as TGTGCCAGCAAGTCCCCGGGAGGCGGGGAGCTGTTTTTT.